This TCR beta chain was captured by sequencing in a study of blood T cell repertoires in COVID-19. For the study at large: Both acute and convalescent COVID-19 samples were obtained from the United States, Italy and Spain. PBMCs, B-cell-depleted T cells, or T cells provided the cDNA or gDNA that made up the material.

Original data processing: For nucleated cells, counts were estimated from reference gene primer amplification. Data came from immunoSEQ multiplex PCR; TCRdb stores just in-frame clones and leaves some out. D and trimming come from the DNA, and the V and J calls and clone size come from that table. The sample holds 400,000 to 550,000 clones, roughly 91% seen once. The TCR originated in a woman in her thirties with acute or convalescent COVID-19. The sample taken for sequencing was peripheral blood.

CDR3 sequence reads: CAGAGVWGETQYF. CDR3 nucleotides: TGTGCCGGCGCAGGGGTGTGGGGAGAGACCCAGTACTTC. J is TRBJ2-5 and V is TRBV6-5, with TRBD1 as a possible D gene (6 bases). The germline gives CDR1 MNHEY, CDR2 SVGAGI. The CDR3 extends over 13 amino acids. V lost 11 bases, J lost 4 bases, and 17 bases lay in between.